The sequence of this T cell receptor beta chain was determined in a study of T cell responses to AZD1222 COVID-19 vaccine. Study-level information: It was second doses at about 4 or about 12 weeks that were pooled.

The protocol was immunoSEQ multiplex PCR, while the TCRdb copy is restricted to in-frame clones and leaves out a portion. Of some 150,000 clones in the sample, roughly 90% are singletons; the top ten hold under 3.5%. In the case of this clone: Its antigen is not known.

V dropped 6 bases and J dropped 7; count of bases not matched to a gene: 13. The CDR3 contains 16 residues. Germline-derived CDR1 and CDR2 are SGHTA and FQGNSA. Study findings and constraints: Within unmutated variant regions lay the reported targets of nearly half of spike-specific TCRs. At 160-218 and 743-854, vaccine-associated CD4 TCRs were dominant, and they spanned spike.

This receptor was obtained from an adult in good health. Sequencing was performed on peripheral blood, taken on day 0 of AZD1222 vaccination. The gene calls are TRBV7-2 and TRBJ2-7; TRBD2 matches 12 bases. The CDR3 reads CASSYIPRLAGEEQYF. In DNA form, the CDR3 reads TGTGCCAGCAGTTATATTCCGAGACTAGCGGGAGAAGAGCAGTACTTC.